These 8 T cell receptor beta chains originate from one sample sequenced in a study of Graves' ophthalmopathy and Graves' hyperthyroidism. Amplification of TCR beta CDR3 regions used RNA transcripts. HTBI primers were employed in first-round RT-PCR, then a second-round multiplex PCR followed. TCRdb redid the calling of the multiplex PCR reads with MiXCR, one entry per CDR3 protein. The profile shows hundreds of thousands of distinct CDR3 sequences, 20% to 25% of them singletons. The material sequenced was peripheral blood. These receptors were taken from a woman aged 50 to 60 with Graves' ophthalmopathy.

This clonotype was counted between two and nine times. CDR3 sequence reads: CSASNPLASYNEQFF. The CDR3 nucleotides are TGCAGTGCTAGTAATCCCCTAGCGAGTTACAATGAGCAGTTCTTC. The chain has TRBV20-1 and TRBJ2-1, with a possible D match to TRBD2 (6 bases). Germline assignment: CDR1 DFQATT and CDR2 SNEGSKA (reference sequence). The length of the CDR3 is 15 residues. V was cut by 3 bases and J by 4 bases, with 16 bases left in between.

This clonotype was seen ten or more times. The genes are TRBV11-2 and TRBJ1-2; a possible D gene is TRBD1 (6 bases). Trimming took off 5 bases at V and 8 bases at J, with 24 bases between the two ends. Germline loops: CDR1 SGHAT, CDR2 FQNNGV. CDR3 size: 16 residues. CDR3 in amino acids: CASSPGSGVVFWGYTF. CDR3 DNA: TGTGCCAGCAGCCCCGGTTCAGGGGTGGTGTTTTGGGGCTACACCTTC.

This clonotype appeared a few times. The V call is TRBV7-9, the J call TRBJ2-4; TRBD2 is a possible D gene (5 bases). CDR1 SEHNR and CDR2 FQNEAQ come from the germline V gene (reference sequence). This CDR3 region has 12 residues. Trimming pared 3 bases from V and 7 bases from J, leaving 7 bases between. The CDR3 sequence: CASSFSGNIQYF. The CDR3 nucleotides are TGTGCCAGCAGCTTCTCGGGGAACATTCAGTACTTC.

A few counts support this clonotype. The chain links TRBV20-1 to TRBJ2-7, with 10 positions matching TRBD2. The CDR3 is 15 residues long. The germline V gene has CDR1 DFQATT and CDR2 SNEGSKA (reference sequence). J was trimmed by 5 bases and V by 4 bases; bases with no gene match: 11. The CDR3 here is CSANPFSGRRNEQYF. DNA of the CDR3: TGCAGTGCTAATCCTTTTAGCGGGAGGAGGAACGAGCAGTACTTC.

This clonotype has at least ten counts. This chain uses TRBV13 with TRBJ2-5, with 9 bases aligning to TRBD2. Germline V CDR1 and CDR2: PRHDT, FYEKMQ (reference sequence). The V and J ends lost 2 bases and 0 bases, in that order; junction bases with no gene match: 7. CDR3 length: 17 residues. DNA of the CDR3: TGTGCCAGCAGCTTACGGTCGGCTAGCGGGAACCAAGAGACCCAGTACTTC. This translates into CASSLRSASGNQETQYF.

This clonotype was seen repeatedly, ten times or more. The chain uses TRBV15 and TRBJ1-6, with 8 nucleotides matching TRBD1. Germline CDR1 reads LNHNV; CDR2 reads YYDKDF (reference sequence). The CDR3 spans 15 residues. Trimming removed 6 bases from V and 0 bases from J; junction bases left unmatched: 1. This CDR3 reads CATRDRDSYNSPLHF. The CDR3 region has the DNA TGTGCCACCAGGGACAGGGACTCCTATAATTCACCCCTCCACTTT.

This clonotype was counted many times. The chain has TRBV6-1 and TRBJ2-7, with TRBD2 matching over 11 bases. The CDR3 length is 13 residues. After removal of 6 bases from V and 7 bases from J, the junction contained 5 bases not matched to a gene. Germline assignment: CDR1 MNHNS and CDR2 SASEGT. The chain's CDR3 is CASRRGLAEEQYF. Here the CDR3 DNA reads TGTGCCAGCAGAAGGGGACTAGCGGAAGAGCAGTACTTC.

The sample holds many counts of this clonotype. The CDR3 is CASSRNSQGHEAFF. CDR3 coding DNA: TGTGCCAGCAGTAGAAATTCTCAGGGACATGAAGCTTTCTTT. The V gene is TRBV2, the J gene TRBJ1-1; TRBD1 might be the D (6 bases). This CDR3 has 14 amino acids. Germline CDR1 and CDR2: SNHLY and FYNNEI. Trimming pared 5 bases from V and 7 bases from J, leaving 17 bases between.